This entry lists 32 T cell receptor beta chains sequenced from one sample in a study of T cell changes during pregnancy in multiple sclerosis. Produced via immunoSEQ multiplex PCR; TCRdb's table is partial and in-frame only. The repertoire holds tens of thousands of clones, with about nine tenths as singletons. Sequences were derived from CD8+ T cells from peripheral blood mononuclear cells, sampled in the first trimester of pregnancy. These receptors were collected from a female donor in good health, enrolled as a control in a pregnancy study.

The V call is TRBV27, the J call TRBJ2-2; D is possibly TRBD1 (6 bases). V was trimmed by 4 bases and J by 6 bases, leaving 9 bases between them. Germline values: CDR1 MNHEY, CDR2 SMNVEV (reference sequence). The CDR3 sequence is 13 residues long. CDR3 in DNA: TGTGCCAGCAGTTCCCGGACAGCCGGGGAGCTGTTTTTT. Its translation: CASSSRTAGELFF.

The chain employs TRBV10-3 and TRBJ2-7, with TRBD1 matching over 10 bases. CDR3 length: 16 residues. V lost 0 bases and J lost 4; bases outside the gene matches: 6. Germline V gene lookup returns CDR1 ENHRY and CDR2 SYGVKD. The CDR3 DNA reads TGTGCCATCAGTGAGTCTCCGGACAGGGGGGGGTACGAGCAGTACTTC. Protein: CAISESPDRGGYEQYF.

The rearrangement joins TRBV27 to TRBJ2-2, with D possibly matching TRBD1 (5 bases). This CDR3 contains 14 residues. V gave up 6 bases and J gave up 6 bases, with 14 bases separating them. CDR1 and CDR2 from the germline V gene are MNHEY and SMNVEV (reference sequence). CDR3 sequence (DNA): TGTGCCAGCAGCCCCTCACAGGACCCCGGGGAGCTGTTTTTT. Translation gives CASSPSQDPGELFF.

The rearrangement joins TRBV28 to TRBJ1-5, with 9 bases identical to TRBD1. This CDR3 has 17 residues. V lost 6 bases and J lost 0; bases outside the gene matches: 9. CDR1 is MDHEN and CDR2 is SYDVKM in the germline V gene. CDR3 sequence (DNA): TGTGCCAGCAGCAGGGGACAGGGACTATCTAGCAATCAGCCCCAGCATTTT. It specifies CASSRGQGLSSNQPQHF.

Only one count was recorded for this clone. This chain links TRBV29-1 with TRBJ2-7, with TRBD2 as a possible D gene (5 bases). The germline V gene has CDR1 SQVTM and CDR2 ANQGSEA. The CDR3 extends over 11 amino acids. CDR3 in DNA: TGCGGCGCGGCCCGGGAAATGGAGCAGTACTTC. This gives the protein CGAAREMEQYF.

The chain joins TRBV9 to TRBJ2-2, with 11 bases fitting TRBD2. Germline trimming cut 4 bases from V and 5 bases from J; bases unmatched to any gene: 7. The CDR3 has 16 residues. Germline V gene lookup returns CDR1 SGDLS and CDR2 YYNGEE. The CDR3 DNA reads TGTGCCAGCAGCACCCAGATAGCGGGAGGGACCGGGGAGCTGTTTTTT. This sequence encodes CASSTQIAGGTGELFF.

This sequence joins TRBV4-2 and TRBJ2-3; 8 positions agree with TRBD2. V shed 6 bases, J shed 5 bases, and the junction held 10 bases outside the gene matches. The CDR3 spans 15 residues. Per germline, CDR1 LGHNA and CDR2 YNFKEQ. The CDR3 reads CASSLERGRGDTQYF. Written as DNA, the CDR3 is TGTGCCAGCAGTCTCGAGCGGGGGAGAGGAGATACGCAGTATTTT.

The chain has TRBV7-6 and TRBJ1-1; D gene uncertain. Germline CDR1 and CDR2: SGHVS and FNYEAQ. V dropped 1 base and J dropped 10 bases, with 19 bases sitting between them. The CDR3 totals 15 residues. The CDR3 DNA follows: TGTGCCAGCAGCTTAGACATCGGTCGGCAGGTTCGAGCTTTCTTT. This sequence encodes CASSLDIGRQVRAFF.

The chain combines TRBV19 with TRBJ1-2, with TRBD1 as a possible D gene (5 bases). The CDR3 extends over 13 amino acids. V shed 7 bases and J shed 8 bases, with 17 bases lying between them. The V gene's germline CDR1 is LNHDA and CDR2 SQIVND (reference sequence). CDR3 DNA: TGTGCCAGTACCCCCGGGGCCGCGGGGGGCTACACCTTC. It encodes CASTPGAAGGYTF.

V and J are TRBV9 and TRBJ2-2; 7 bases align to TRBD1. The CDR3 length is 15 residues. From germline, CDR1 is SGDLS and CDR2 YYNGEE. V lost 0 bases, J lost 10 bases, and 9 bases stayed unmatched. Here the CDR3 DNA reads TGTGCCAGCAGCGTAGCCCTCAGGGGGAAAGAGGAGCTGTTTTTT. It yields the protein CASSVALRGKEELFF.

The V and J genes are TRBV18 and TRBJ1-5; D call uncertain. Trimming stripped 1 base from V and 10 bases from J, with 17 bases between. The CDR3 runs 15 residues. CDR1 and CDR2 from the germline V gene are KGHSH and LQKENI. Here the CDR3 reads CASSPLPGIEKPQHF. The DNA of the CDR3 is TGTGCCAGCTCACCACTCCCGGGGATTGAAAAACCCCAGCATTTT.

The rearrangement uses TRBV11-2 and TRBJ2-3, with D perhaps TRBD2 (6 bases). The ends were cut back, 10 bases at V and 6 bases at J, with 23 bases in the middle. Germline values: CDR1 SGHAT, CDR2 FQNNGV. This CDR3 contains 15 residues. The CDR3 region is CATRDFRRGRDTQYF. The DNA for the CDR3 is TGTGCCACCCGGGACTTCCGGAGAGGCAGGGATACGCAGTATTTT.

The V call is TRBV6-1, the J call TRBJ1-1; tentatively, D is TRBD1 (5 bases). The CDR3 loop spans 14 amino acids. Deletions cut 1 base from V and 3 bases from J, with 9 bases between. Germline values: CDR1 MNHNS, CDR2 SASEGT. The CDR3 sequence is CASSEGGAYTEAFF. CDR3 coding DNA: TGTGCCAGCAGTGAAGGGGGCGCGTACACTGAAGCTTTCTTT.

This chain uses TRBV5-6 with TRBJ1-2, with D possibly matching TRBD1 (5 bases). V was cut by 5 bases and J by 2 bases, with 13 bases left in between. The germline gives CDR1 SGHDT, CDR2 YYEEEE. This CDR3 has 14 amino acids. DNA of the CDR3: TGTGCCAGCAGACCCGGGACTCCGAACTATGGCTACACCTTC. This gives the protein CASRPGTPNYGYTF.

The V call is TRBV6-4, the J call TRBJ1-5, with 8 bases that match TRBD1. CDR3 size: 15 residues. V gave up 3 bases and J gave up 1 base; unmatched junction bases: 2. Germline V gives CDR1 MRHNA, CDR2 SNTAGT. The CDR3 sequence: CASSETGGSNQPQHF. In nucleotides, the CDR3 is TGTGCCAGCAGTGAAACAGGGGGGAGCAATCAGCCCCAGCATTTT.

This clone is a singleton in its sample. The J gene is TRBJ2-5, the V gene TRBV6-6; no clear D. This CDR3 is built from 14 residues. V was clipped by 0 bases and J by 5 bases, with 10 bases between them. Germline-derived CDR1 and CDR2 are MNHNY and SVGAGI (reference sequence). CDR3 sequence reads: CASSYSDPRETQYF. Here the CDR3 DNA reads TGTGCCAGCAGTTACTCGGATCCCAGGGAGACCCAGTACTTC.

This rearrangement joins TRBV28 to TRBJ1-5, with 8 bases aligning to TRBD1. Losses at the gene ends were 3 bases for V and 6 bases for J; bases not matched to a gene: 10. The CDR3 totals 16 residues. Germline V gene lookup returns CDR1 MDHEN and CDR2 SYDVKM. CDR3 region: CASSFVRTGRTQPQHF. For the CDR3, the DNA is TGTGCCAGCAGTTTTGTCCGGACAGGGCGTACTCAGCCCCAGCATTTT.

The CDR3 loop is CASPLRRKDRVHQPQHF. The CDR3 region has the DNA TGTGCCAGCCCACTTAGGCGGAAGGACAGGGTCCATCAGCCCCAGCATTTT. The chain carries TRBV19 and TRBJ1-5, with 8 positions matching TRBD1. This CDR3 has 17 amino acids. Germline V lookup: CDR1 LNHDA, CDR2 SQIVND (reference sequence). Trimming removed 9 bases from V and 5 bases from J; junction bases left unmatched: 18.

This chain uses TRBV13 with TRBJ2-7; D might be TRBD1 (5 bases). The ends were cut back, 3 bases at V and 5 bases at J, with 14 bases in the middle. There are 14 residues in the CDR3. Germline V gene data show CDR1 as PRHDT and CDR2 as FYEKMQ (reference sequence). In DNA form, the CDR3 reads TGTGCCAGCAGCTTCAGGGATTCAGGGAACGAGCAGTACTTC. Amino acid sequence: CASSFRDSGNEQYF.

The CDR3, as DNA: TGCGCCAGCAGTCTAGCGGATAGTACCCTCACAGATACGCAGTATTTT. Amino acids: CASSLADSTLTDTQYF. The chain links TRBV5-1 to TRBJ2-3; TRBD2 matches at 7 bases. This CDR3 contains 16 residues. Germline loops: CDR1 SGHRS, CDR2 YFSETQ. V dropped 5 bases and J dropped 2; count of bases not matched to a gene: 11.

This chain joins TRBV6-5 and TRBJ2-1; 14 nucleotides agree with TRBD2. V lost 5 bases to trimming and J lost 4 bases; unmatched junction nucleotides: 1. The CDR3 extends over 15 amino acids. The germline CDR1 and CDR2 sequences are MNHEY and SVGAGI. Here the CDR3 reads CASSRTSGGYNEQFF. DNA of the CDR3: TGTGCCAGCAGTAGGACTAGCGGGGGGTACAATGAGCAGTTCTTC.

The V and J genes are TRBV15 and TRBJ2-7, with TRBD1 matching over 9 bases. Germline CDR1 is LNHNV and CDR2 is YYDKDF (reference sequence). The CDR3 consists of 16 residues. The junction had 6 bases not matched to a gene; V was cut back by 3 bases and J by 0 bases. DNA of the CDR3: TGTGCCACCAGCAGTATTCGGGACAGGGACTCCTACGAGCAGTACTTC. It specifies CATSSIRDRDSYEQYF.

The chain couples TRBV15 to TRBJ2-7; TRBD2 is a possible D gene (7 bases). Per the germline V gene, CDR1 is LNHNV and CDR2 is YYDKDF (reference sequence). V was clipped by 0 bases and J by 0 bases, with 12 bases between them. There are 16 residues in the CDR3. CDR3 bases: TGTGCCACCAGCAGAGAGGGAGGGGGGACCTCCTACGAGCAGTACTTC. Translated, it gives CATSREGGGTSYEQYF.

Details on this clone: This specimen includes other DNA sequences encoding the same CDR3. J is TRBJ2-3 and V is TRBV6-4; 10 bases align to TRBD2. Germline values: CDR1 MRHNA, CDR2 SNTAGT. The CDR3 runs 15 residues. Trimming removed 2 bases from V and 4 bases from J; junction bases left unmatched: 3. CDR3: CASSDGGLASDTQYF. The CDR3 coding sequence is TGTGCCAGCAGTGACGGGGGACTAGCGTCAGATACGCAGTATTTT.

The genes are TRBV5-1 and TRBJ1-1; D is possibly TRBD1 (5 bases). The ends were cut back, 0 bases at V and 4 bases at J, with 16 bases in the middle. Germline V CDR1 and CDR2: SGHRS, YFSETQ. The CDR3 spans 16 residues. CDR3 sequence (DNA): TGCGCCAGCAGCTTGGTAGCTGGGGCAGGGTCCACTGAAGCTTTCTTT. Its protein is CASSLVAGAGSTEAFF.

The rearrangement links TRBV27 to TRBJ2-5; 11 bases align to TRBD1. The CDR3 is 15 residues long. J lost 4 bases, V lost 1 base, and 2 bases had no gene match. Germline CDR1 reads MNHEY; CDR2 reads SMNVEV (reference sequence). CDR3 DNA sequence: TGTGCCAGCAGTTTATGGACAGGGGGCGGAGAGACCCAGTACTTC. Translating it yields CASSLWTGGGETQYF.

The chain has TRBV4-1 and TRBJ2-7, with no clear D. The CDR3 runs to 13 residues. The germline V gene has CDR1 MGHRA and CDR2 YSYEKL. The V gene lost 4 bases and the J gene lost 0 bases, with 7 bases spanning the gap. The CDR3 spells CASSLHGSYEQYF. DNA for the CDR3: TGCGCCAGCAGCCTCCACGGCTCCTACGAGCAGTACTTC.

The gene calls are TRBV19 and TRBJ1-1; the match to TRBD1 covers 7 bases. CDR1 and CDR2 from the germline V gene are LNHDA and SQIVND (reference sequence). The CDR3 totals 14 residues. With V trimmed by 10 bases and J by 4 bases, 12 bases remained unmatched. The CDR3 here is CATTSLQGSTEAFF. In nucleotides, the CDR3 is TGTGCCACCACCTCCTTACAGGGGTCCACTGAAGCTTTCTTT.

The chain recombines TRBV7-9 with TRBJ2-7; TRBD2 agrees at 10 bases. This CDR3 has 16 residues. V lost 1 base to trimming and J lost 0 bases; unmatched junction nucleotides: 3. Germline V lookup: CDR1 SEHNR, CDR2 FQNEAQ (reference sequence). The CDR3 here is CASSLVGLADSYEQYF. CDR3 sequence (DNA): TGTGCCAGCAGCTTAGTAGGACTAGCGGACTCCTACGAGCAGTACTTC.

The V and J genes are TRBV4-3 and TRBJ2-7, with 10 positions matching TRBD1. V trimming: 4 bases; J trimming: 3 bases; junction bases outside the gene matches: 6. Germline V gene lookup returns CDR1 LGHNA and CDR2 YSLEER. The CDR3 spans 15 residues. The CDR3 sequence: CASSLDRGHSYEQYF. CDR3 DNA: TGCGCCAGCAGCCTCGACAGGGGGCATAGCTACGAGCAGTACTTC.

This chain connects TRBV27 to TRBJ1-1; D is ambiguous. The length of the CDR3 is 13 residues. From germline, CDR1 is MNHEY and CDR2 SMNVEV (reference sequence). V dropped 5 bases and J dropped 1 base, with 8 bases sitting between them. The chain's CDR3 is CASSSGGNTEAFF. The CDR3 region has the DNA TGTGCCAGCAGTAGTGGAGGGAACACTGAAGCTTTCTTT.

J is TRBJ2-7 and V is TRBV28, with D perhaps matching TRBD1 (6 bases). V lost 6 bases to trimming and J lost 3 bases, with 15 bases between them. The CDR3 consists of 14 residues. The germline gives CDR1 MDHEN, CDR2 SYDVKM. The CDR3 here is CASSPGTQHYEQYF. CDR3 nucleotide sequence: TGTGCCAGCAGCCCCGGGACACAGCACTACGAGCAGTACTTC.